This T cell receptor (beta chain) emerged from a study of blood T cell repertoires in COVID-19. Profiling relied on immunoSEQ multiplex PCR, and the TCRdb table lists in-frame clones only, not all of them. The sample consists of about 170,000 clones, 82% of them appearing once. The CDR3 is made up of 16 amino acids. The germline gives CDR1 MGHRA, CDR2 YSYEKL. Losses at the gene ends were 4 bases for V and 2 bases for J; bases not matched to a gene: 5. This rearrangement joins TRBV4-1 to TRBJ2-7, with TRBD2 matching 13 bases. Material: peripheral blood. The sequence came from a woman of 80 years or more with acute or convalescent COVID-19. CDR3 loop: CASSPGLAGPPYEQYF. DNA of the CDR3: TGCGCCAGCAGCCCGGGACTAGCGGGACCCCCCTACGAGCAGTACTTC.